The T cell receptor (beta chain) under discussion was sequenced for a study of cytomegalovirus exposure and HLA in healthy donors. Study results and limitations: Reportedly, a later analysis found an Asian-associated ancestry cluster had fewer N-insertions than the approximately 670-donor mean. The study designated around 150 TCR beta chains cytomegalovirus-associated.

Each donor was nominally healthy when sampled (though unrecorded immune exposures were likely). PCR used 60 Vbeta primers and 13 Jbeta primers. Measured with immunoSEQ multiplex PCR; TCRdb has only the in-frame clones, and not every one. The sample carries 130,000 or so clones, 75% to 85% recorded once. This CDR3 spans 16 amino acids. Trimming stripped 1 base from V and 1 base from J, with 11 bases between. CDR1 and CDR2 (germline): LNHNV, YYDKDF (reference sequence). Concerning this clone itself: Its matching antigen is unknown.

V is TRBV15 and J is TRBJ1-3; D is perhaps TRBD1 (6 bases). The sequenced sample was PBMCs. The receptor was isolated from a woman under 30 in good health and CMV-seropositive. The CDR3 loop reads CATSRGDRNSGNTIYF. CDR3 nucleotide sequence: TGTGCCACCAGCAGAGGTGACAGGAATTCTGGAAACACCATATATTTT.